This is a list of T cell receptor beta chains from one sample in a study of tumor-infiltrating lymphocytes in primary liver carcinoma. From the multiplex PCR reads, TCRdb called clonotypes with MiXCR, one entry per CDR3 protein. Among roughly 80,000 distinct CDR3 sequences listed, around 70% were seen once. Sequenced material: liver tumor tissue from sampling region 1. These receptors all come from a man between 35 and 55 years old with primary liver carcinoma and hepatitis B virus infection. Each CDR3 is given with its conserved first and last residue. Each record gives: D gene, clone size, J gene, V gene, CDR3 DNA, CDR3 protein. D genes are given only for firm matches. Some rows mark clone size as missing; the rest say once, few, many or name a class of expanded clone.

d_call: NA
clone_size: NA
j_call: TRBJ1-1
v_call: TRBV19
cdr3_nt: TGTGCCACTAGTATCTCTGGGGGCAAGAGTGAAGCTTTCTTT
cdr3_aa: CATSISGGKSEAFF

d_call: TRBD2
clone_size: NA
j_call: TRBJ2-7
v_call: TRBV11-2
cdr3_nt: TGTGCCAGCAGTTCATCCGTTAGACTAGCGGGAGGGGGGTACGAGCAGTACTTC
cdr3_aa: CASSSSVRLAGGGYEQYF

d_call: TRBD2
clone_size: once
j_call: TRBJ2-2
v_call: TRBV11-2
cdr3_nt: TGTGCCAGCAACTTAGTGGCGTTAGCGGGAACCGGGAAGCTGTTTTTT
cdr3_aa: CASNLVALAGTGKLFF

d_call: NA
clone_size: NA
j_call: TRBJ2-1
v_call: TRBV29-1
cdr3_nt: TGCAGCGTTGAAAGAACTAGCTGGGGGAATGAGAAGTTCTTC
cdr3_aa: CSVERTSWGNEKFF

d_call: TRBD1
clone_size: NA
j_call: TRBJ2-2
v_call: TRBV12-3/TRBV12-4
cdr3_nt: TGTGCCAGCAGTTTAATGTCGGGACAGGGGGCGGTAGCCGGGGAGCTGTTGTTT
cdr3_aa: CASSLMSGQGAVAGELLF

d_call: NA
clone_size: once
j_call: TRBJ2-1
v_call: TRBV5-1
cdr3_nt: TGCGCCAGCAGCCCCAATGGGGCAGTAATCAATGAGCAGTTCTTC
cdr3_aa: CASSPNGAVINEQFF

d_call: NA
clone_size: few
j_call: TRBJ2-2
v_call: TRBV7-9
cdr3_nt: TGTGCCAGCGGCTTAGAAGTGAACACTGGGGGGCTGTTTTTT
cdr3_aa: CASGLEVNTGGLFF

d_call: NA
clone_size: NA
j_call: TRBJ1-2
v_call: TRBV6-1
cdr3_nt: TGTGCCACCAGTGAAGTGGGGGGGGCTGGACGTGGCTATACATTC
cdr3_aa: CATSEVGGAGRGYTF

d_call: NA
clone_size: NA
j_call: TRBJ2-1
v_call: TRBV29-1
cdr3_nt: TGCAGCGTTAAGAGGACAGTAGGAAATGAGCAGTTCTTC
cdr3_aa: CSVKRTVGNEQFF

d_call: NA
clone_size: few
j_call: TRBJ1-1
v_call: TRBV24-1
cdr3_nt: TGTGCCACCAGTGCGAATCTGAACACTGAAGCTTTCTTT
cdr3_aa: CATSANLNTEAFF

d_call: NA
clone_size: many
j_call: TRBJ1-3
v_call: TRBV10-3
cdr3_nt: TGTGCCGTCACCGGCTCTGGAAACACCATATATTTT
cdr3_aa: CAVTGSGNTIYF

d_call: NA
clone_size: NA
j_call: TRBJ2-7
v_call: TRBV20-1
cdr3_nt: TGCAGTGCTAGAGGGACAGACGAATACGAGCAGTACTTC
cdr3_aa: CSARGTDEYEQYF

d_call: NA
clone_size: NA
j_call: TRBJ2-7
v_call: TRBV5-1
cdr3_nt: TGTACCAGCAGTCCTGGGCCAGGGGCCTACGAGCAGTACTTC
cdr3_aa: CTSSPGPGAYEQYF

d_call: NA
clone_size: medium-sized
j_call: TRBJ1-5
v_call: TRBV11-2
cdr3_nt: TGTGCCAGCACGACCCCTGGGGGAAGGGGTCGGGAGCCCCAGCATTTT
cdr3_aa: CASTTPGGRGREPQHF

d_call: TRBD2
clone_size: NA
j_call: TRBJ2-1
v_call: TRBV29-1
cdr3_nt: TGCAGAGGCGGACTAGCGGGATGGTCAAATGAGCAGTTCTTC
cdr3_aa: CRGGLAGWSNEQFF

d_call: NA
clone_size: medium-sized
j_call: TRBJ2-1
v_call: TRBV11-1
cdr3_nt: TGTGCCAGCAGCTTGCAGGACAATGAGCAGTTCTTC
cdr3_aa: CASSLQDNEQFF

d_call: NA
clone_size: NA
j_call: TRBJ2-2
v_call: TRBV14
cdr3_nt: TGTACCAACAGCCAATCGAGGGCGGCCAACACCGGGGAGCTGTTTTTT
cdr3_aa: CTNSQSRAANTGELFF

d_call: NA
clone_size: many
j_call: TRBJ1-4
v_call: TRBV4-1
cdr3_nt: TGCGCCAGCAGCCAAGATCAGCTAAATGAAAAACTGTTTTTT
cdr3_aa: CASSQDQLNEKLFF

d_call: NA
clone_size: NA
j_call: TRBJ2-1
v_call: TRBV11-2
cdr3_nt: TGCGTCACCAACTCCGCTGCAGGCGGTAATGAGCAGTTCTTC
cdr3_aa: CVTNSAAGGNEQFF

d_call: NA
clone_size: many
j_call: TRBJ2-1
v_call: TRBV6-5
cdr3_nt: TGTGCCAGCGTCCCGCGGGGAAGGCTCGGGTACAATGAGCAGTTCTTC
cdr3_aa: CASVPRGRLGYNEQFF

d_call: NA
clone_size: NA
j_call: TRBJ2-7
v_call: TRBV11-2
cdr3_nt: TGTGCCGGTAGCGCCCGGGACGGGGGTTTCTACGAGCAGTACTTC
cdr3_aa: CAGSARDGGFYEQYF

d_call: TRBD2
clone_size: NA
j_call: TRBJ2-4
v_call: TRBV4-1
cdr3_nt: TGCGCCAGCAGCCAAATTCCCGGGACTAGCACCGCCAAATACATTCAGTACTTC
cdr3_aa: CASSQIPGTSTAKYIQYF

d_call: NA
clone_size: NA
j_call: TRBJ2-1
v_call: TRBV29-1
cdr3_nt: TGCAGTGTTAACTCCTACGATGAGCAGTTCTTC
cdr3_aa: CSVNSYDEQFF

d_call: TRBD1
clone_size: NA
j_call: TRBJ1-5
v_call: TRBV4-1
cdr3_nt: TGCGCCAGCGGCCACAACACAGACAGGGTCAATCAGCCCCAGCATTTT
cdr3_aa: CASGHNTDRVNQPQHF

d_call: NA
clone_size: many
j_call: TRBJ2-5
v_call: TRBV7-9
cdr3_nt: TGTGCCAGCAGCTTAGGAATGGCAGGGTCGCTGGAGACCCAGTACTTC
cdr3_aa: CASSLGMAGSLETQYF

d_call: NA
clone_size: NA
j_call: TRBJ2-5
v_call: TRBV12-3/TRBV12-4
cdr3_nt: TGTGCCAGCAGCCCGGGGGAAAAGACCCAGCACTTC
cdr3_aa: CASSPGEKTQHF

d_call: TRBD2
clone_size: few
j_call: TRBJ2-7
v_call: TRBV7-9
cdr3_nt: TGTGCCAGCAGCACGCCGGGACTAGCGATCGAGCAGTACTTC
cdr3_aa: CASSTPGLAIEQYF

d_call: NA
clone_size: NA
j_call: TRBJ1-1
v_call: TRBV5-5
cdr3_nt: TGTGCCAGCAGCAATGACAGCCCCTCCATGAACACTGAAGCATTCTTT
cdr3_aa: CASSNDSPSMNTEAFF

d_call: NA
clone_size: NA
j_call: TRBJ1-2
v_call: TRBV29-1
cdr3_nt: TGCAGCGTTGGAGACCAAACCTATGGCTACATCTTC
cdr3_aa: CSVGDQTYGYIF

d_call: TRBD1
clone_size: NA
j_call: TRBJ1-1
v_call: TRBV12-5
cdr3_nt: TGTGATAGTGGTTTGGGACAGGGCGAAGCTTTCTTT
cdr3_aa: CDSGLGQGEAFF

d_call: NA
clone_size: NA
j_call: TRBJ1-3
v_call: TRBV12-3/TRBV12-4
cdr3_nt: TGTATCAGCAGTCCACGCCTCGAGAGGGACACCATATATTTT
cdr3_aa: CISSPRLERDTIYF

d_call: NA
clone_size: NA
j_call: TRBJ2-2
v_call: TRBV11-2
cdr3_nt: TGTGCCAGTCTCCCACCGGGAGTGTACACTTGGGAGCTGTTTTTT
cdr3_aa: CASLPPGVYTWELFF

d_call: TRBD2
clone_size: few
j_call: TRBJ2-1
v_call: TRBV5-5
cdr3_nt: TGTGCCAGCAAGGGACTAGCGGGACTCTCCTCCTACAATGAGCAGTTATTC
cdr3_aa: CASKGLAGLSSYNEQLF

d_call: NA
clone_size: NA
j_call: TRBJ1-2
v_call: TRBV29-1
cdr3_nt: TGCAGCCTCGGCTCTGACAGCTATTGCTACACTTTC
cdr3_aa: CSLGSDSYCYTF

d_call: TRBD1
clone_size: NA
j_call: TRBJ2-2
v_call: TRBV19
cdr3_nt: TGTGCCAGTAATAGGGCCCAGGGGGCCGGGGAGCAGTTTTTT
cdr3_aa: CASNRAQGAGEQFF

d_call: NA
clone_size: NA
j_call: TRBJ2-5
v_call: TRBV5-1
cdr3_nt: TGCGCCAGCAGCGCGAACCGGGCGGACCAAGAGGCCCAGTACTTC
cdr3_aa: CASSANRADQEAQYF

d_call: TRBD1
clone_size: NA
j_call: TRBJ2-1
v_call: TRBV11-2
cdr3_nt: TGCGCCAGCAGTATCGACCCGCCGGGACAGGGAAGCTACGAGCAGTTCTTC
cdr3_aa: CASSIDPPGQGSYEQFF

d_call: NA
clone_size: NA
j_call: TRBJ2-5
v_call: TRBV13
cdr3_nt: TGTGCCAGCAGCACCGGGACCCTGGGAGAGACCCAATACTTC
cdr3_aa: CASSTGTLGETQYF

d_call: NA
clone_size: NA
j_call: TRBJ2-7
v_call: TRBV6-5
cdr3_nt: TGTGCCAGCAGTTACTCGGGGGGTGGGGGGCGTAGCGACGAGCTGTACTTC
cdr3_aa: CASSYSGGGGRSDELYF

d_call: TRBD1
clone_size: many
j_call: TRBJ1-1
v_call: TRBV12-3/TRBV12-4
cdr3_nt: TGTGCCATCAAGACAGGGTGGAACACTGAAGCTTTCTTT
cdr3_aa: CAIKTGWNTEAFF

d_call: NA
clone_size: many
j_call: TRBJ2-2
v_call: TRBV28
cdr3_nt: TGTGCCAGCAGGGACACCGGGGAGCTGTTTTTT
cdr3_aa: CASRDTGELFF